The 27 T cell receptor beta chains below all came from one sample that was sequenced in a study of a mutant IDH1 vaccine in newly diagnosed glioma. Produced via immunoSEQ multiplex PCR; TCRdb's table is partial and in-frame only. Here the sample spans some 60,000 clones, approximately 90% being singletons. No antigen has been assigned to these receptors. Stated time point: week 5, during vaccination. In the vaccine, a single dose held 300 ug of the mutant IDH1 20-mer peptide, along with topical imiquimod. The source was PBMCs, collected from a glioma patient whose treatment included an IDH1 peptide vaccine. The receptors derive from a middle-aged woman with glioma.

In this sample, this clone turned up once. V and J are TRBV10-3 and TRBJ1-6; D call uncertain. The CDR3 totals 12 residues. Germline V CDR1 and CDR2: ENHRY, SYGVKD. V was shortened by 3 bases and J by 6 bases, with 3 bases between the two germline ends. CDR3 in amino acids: CAISEINSPLHF. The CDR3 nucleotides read TGTGCCATCAGTGAAATTAATTCACCCCTCCACTTT.

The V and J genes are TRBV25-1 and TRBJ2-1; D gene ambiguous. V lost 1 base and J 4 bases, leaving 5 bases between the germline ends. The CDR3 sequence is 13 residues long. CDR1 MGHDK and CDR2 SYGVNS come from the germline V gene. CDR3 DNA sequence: TGTGCCAGCAGTGAATTTTCATACAATGAGCAGTTCTTC. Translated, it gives CASSEFSYNEQFF.

The CDR3 DNA reads as TGTGCCAGCAGCCCCAAGCCGGAAGCTAGCAATCAGCCCCAGCATTTT. Its protein product is CASSPKPEASNQPQHF. The chain joins TRBV13 to TRBJ1-5; D gene uncertain. V lost 5 bases, J lost 0 bases, and 14 bases lay in between. The CDR3 extends over 16 amino acids. The germline V gene has CDR1 PRHDT and CDR2 FYEKMQ (reference sequence).

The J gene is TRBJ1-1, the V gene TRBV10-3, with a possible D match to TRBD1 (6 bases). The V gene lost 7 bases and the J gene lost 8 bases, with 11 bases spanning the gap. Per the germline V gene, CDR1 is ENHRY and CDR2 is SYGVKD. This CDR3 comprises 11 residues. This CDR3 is CAINQGPEAFF. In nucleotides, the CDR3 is TGTGCCATCAATCAGGGGCCGGAAGCTTTCTTT.

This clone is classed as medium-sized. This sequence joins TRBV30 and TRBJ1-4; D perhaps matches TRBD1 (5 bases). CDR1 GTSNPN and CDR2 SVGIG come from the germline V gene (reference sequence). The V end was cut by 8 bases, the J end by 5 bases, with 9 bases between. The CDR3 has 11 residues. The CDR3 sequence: CAGGENEKLFF. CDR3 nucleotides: TGTGCCGGGGGTGAAAATGAAAAACTGTTTTTT.

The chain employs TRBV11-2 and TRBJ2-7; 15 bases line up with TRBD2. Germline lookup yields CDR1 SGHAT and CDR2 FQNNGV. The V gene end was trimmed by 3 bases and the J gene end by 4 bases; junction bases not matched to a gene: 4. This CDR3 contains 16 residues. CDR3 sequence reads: CASSFTGTSGRYEQYF. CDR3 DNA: TGTGCCAGCAGCTTCACCGGGACTAGCGGGAGGTACGAGCAGTACTTC.

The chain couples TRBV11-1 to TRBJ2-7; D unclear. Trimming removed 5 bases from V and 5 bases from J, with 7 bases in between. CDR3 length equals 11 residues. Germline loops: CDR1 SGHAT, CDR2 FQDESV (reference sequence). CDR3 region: CASSELDEQYF. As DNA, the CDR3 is TGTGCCAGCAGCGAACTGGACGAGCAGTACTTC. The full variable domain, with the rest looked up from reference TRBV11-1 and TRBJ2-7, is EAEVAQSPRYKITEKSQAVAFWCDPISGHATLYWYRQILGQGPELLVQFQDESVVDDSQLPKDRFSAERLKGVDSTLKIQPAELGDSAMYLCASSELDEQYFGPGTRLTVT.

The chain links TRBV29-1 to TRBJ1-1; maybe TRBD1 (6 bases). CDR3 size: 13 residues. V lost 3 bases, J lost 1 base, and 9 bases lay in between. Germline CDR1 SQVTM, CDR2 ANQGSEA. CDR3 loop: CSVDGGPNTEAFF. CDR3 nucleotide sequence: TGCAGCGTTGACGGGGGGCCGAACACTGAAGCTTTCTTT. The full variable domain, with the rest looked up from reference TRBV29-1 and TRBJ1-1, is SAVISQKPSRDICQRGTSLTIQCQVDSQVTMMFWYRQQPGQSLTLIATANQGSEATYESGFVIDKFPISRPNLTFSTLTVSNMSPEDSSIYLCSVDGGPNTEAFFGQGTRLTVV.

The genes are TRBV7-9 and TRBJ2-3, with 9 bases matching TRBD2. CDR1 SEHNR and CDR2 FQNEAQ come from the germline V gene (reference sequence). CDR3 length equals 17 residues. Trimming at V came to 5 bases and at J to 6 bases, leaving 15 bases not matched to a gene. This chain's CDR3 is CASSIPSGAYSQDTQYF. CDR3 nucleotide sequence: TGTGCCAGCAGCATTCCTAGCGGGGCCTATTCACAGGATACGCAGTATTTT.

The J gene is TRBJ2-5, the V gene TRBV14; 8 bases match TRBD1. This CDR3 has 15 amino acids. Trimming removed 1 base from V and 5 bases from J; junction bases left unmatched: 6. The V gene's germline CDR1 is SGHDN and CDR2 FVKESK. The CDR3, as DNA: TGTGCCAGCAGCCAAGGATCGGACAGGGACGAGACCCAGTACTTC. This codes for CASSQGSDRDETQYF. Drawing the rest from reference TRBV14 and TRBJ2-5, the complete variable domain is EAGVTQFPSHSVIEKGQTVTLRCDPISGHDNLYWYRRVMGKEIKFLLHFVKESKQDESGMPNNRFLAERTGGTYSTLKVQPAELEDSGVYFCASSQGSDRDETQYFGPGTRLLVL.

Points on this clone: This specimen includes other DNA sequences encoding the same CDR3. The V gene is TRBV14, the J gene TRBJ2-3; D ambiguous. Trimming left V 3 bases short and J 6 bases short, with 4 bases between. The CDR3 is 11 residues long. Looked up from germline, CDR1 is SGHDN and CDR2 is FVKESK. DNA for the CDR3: TGTGCCAGCAGCCACGCGGATACGCAGTATTTT. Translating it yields CASSHADTQYF.

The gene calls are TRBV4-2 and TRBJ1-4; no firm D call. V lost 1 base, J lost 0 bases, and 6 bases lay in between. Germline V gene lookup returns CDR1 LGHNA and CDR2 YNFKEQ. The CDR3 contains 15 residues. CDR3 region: CASSQAAATNEKLFF. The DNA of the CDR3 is TGTGCCAGCAGCCAAGCAGCAGCAACTAATGAAAAACTGTTTTTT.

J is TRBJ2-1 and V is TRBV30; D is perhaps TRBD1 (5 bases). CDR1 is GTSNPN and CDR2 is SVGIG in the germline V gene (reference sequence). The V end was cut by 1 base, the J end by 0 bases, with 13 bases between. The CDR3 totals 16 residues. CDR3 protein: CAWSAPTGSSYNEQFF. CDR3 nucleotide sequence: TGTGCCTGGAGTGCCCCCACAGGCAGCTCCTACAATGAGCAGTTCTTC.

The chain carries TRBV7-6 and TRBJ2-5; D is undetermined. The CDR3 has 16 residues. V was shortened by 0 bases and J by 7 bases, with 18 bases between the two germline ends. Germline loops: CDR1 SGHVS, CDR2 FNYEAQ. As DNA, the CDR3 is TGTGCCAGCAGCTTAGCGCATCCAGGCCGAGGTATGACCCAGTACTTC. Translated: CASSLAHPGRGMTQYF.

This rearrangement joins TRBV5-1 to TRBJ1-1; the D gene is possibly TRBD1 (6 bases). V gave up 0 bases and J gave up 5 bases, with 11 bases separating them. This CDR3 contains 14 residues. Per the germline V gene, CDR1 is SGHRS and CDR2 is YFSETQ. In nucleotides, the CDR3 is TGCGCCAGCAGCTTGGTACAGGGAGGTACTGAAGCTTTCTTT. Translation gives CASSLVQGGTEAFF.

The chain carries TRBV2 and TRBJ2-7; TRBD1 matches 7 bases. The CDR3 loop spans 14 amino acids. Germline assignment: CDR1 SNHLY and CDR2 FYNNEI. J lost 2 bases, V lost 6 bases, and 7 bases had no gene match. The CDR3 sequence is CASRPGTVPYEQYF. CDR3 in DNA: TGTGCCAGCAGGCCCGGGACAGTCCCCTACGAGCAGTACTTC.

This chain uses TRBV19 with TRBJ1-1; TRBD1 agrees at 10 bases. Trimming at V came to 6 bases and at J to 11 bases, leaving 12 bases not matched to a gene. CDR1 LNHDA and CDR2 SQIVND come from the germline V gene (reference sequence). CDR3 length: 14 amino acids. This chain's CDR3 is CASRLTVGGQGAFF. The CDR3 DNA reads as TGTGCCAGTAGACTCACTGTCGGGGGACAGGGGGCTTTCTTT.

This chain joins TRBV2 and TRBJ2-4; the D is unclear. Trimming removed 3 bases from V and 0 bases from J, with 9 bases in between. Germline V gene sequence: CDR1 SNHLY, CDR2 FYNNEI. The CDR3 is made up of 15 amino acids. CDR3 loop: CASSDLAVAKNIQYF. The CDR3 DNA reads TGTGCCAGCAGTGATTTAGCTGTAGCCAAAAACATTCAGTACTTC.

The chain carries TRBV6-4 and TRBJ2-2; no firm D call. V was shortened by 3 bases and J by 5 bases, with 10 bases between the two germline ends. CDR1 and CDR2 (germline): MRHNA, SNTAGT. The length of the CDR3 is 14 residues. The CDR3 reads CASSETLGTGELFF. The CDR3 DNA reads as TGTGCCAGCAGTGAAACGCTGGGGACCGGGGAGCTGTTTTTT.

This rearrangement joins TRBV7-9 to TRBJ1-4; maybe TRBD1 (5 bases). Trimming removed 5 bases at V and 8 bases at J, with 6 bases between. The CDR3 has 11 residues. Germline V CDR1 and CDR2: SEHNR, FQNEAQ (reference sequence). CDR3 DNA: TGTGCCAGCAGCGCAGGGGAAAAACTGTTTTTT. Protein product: CASSAGEKLFF. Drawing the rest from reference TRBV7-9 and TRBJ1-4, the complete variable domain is DTGVSQNPRHKITKRGQNVTFRCDPISEHNRLYWYRQTLGQGPEFLTYFQNEAQLEKSRLLSDRFSAERPKGSFSTLEIQRTEQGDSAMYLCASSAGEKLFFGSGTQLSVL.

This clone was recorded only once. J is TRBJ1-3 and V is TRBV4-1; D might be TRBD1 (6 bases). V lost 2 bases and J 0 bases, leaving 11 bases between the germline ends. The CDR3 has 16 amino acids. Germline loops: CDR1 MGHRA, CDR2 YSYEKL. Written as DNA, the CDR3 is TGCGCCAGCAGCCAAACAGGGTCCGGCTCTGGAAACACCATATATTTT. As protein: CASSQTGSGSGNTIYF.

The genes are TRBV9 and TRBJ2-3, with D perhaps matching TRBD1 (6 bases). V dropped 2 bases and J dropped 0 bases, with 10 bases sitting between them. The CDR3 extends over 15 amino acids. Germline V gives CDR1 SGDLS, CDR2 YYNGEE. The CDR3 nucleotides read TGTGCCAGCAGCGTCGGACAGTCTAGCACAGATACGCAGTATTTT. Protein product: CASSVGQSSTDTQYF.

The CDR3 coding sequence is TGTGCCAGCCGGGACACCAACACCGGGGAGCTGTTTTTT. The encoded protein is CASRDTNTGELFF. This rearrangement joins TRBV2 to TRBJ2-2, with a possible D match to TRBD1 (6 bases). This CDR3 is 13 amino acids long. V lost 8 bases, J lost 2 bases, and 9 bases lay in between. Germline assignment: CDR1 SNHLY and CDR2 FYNNEI.

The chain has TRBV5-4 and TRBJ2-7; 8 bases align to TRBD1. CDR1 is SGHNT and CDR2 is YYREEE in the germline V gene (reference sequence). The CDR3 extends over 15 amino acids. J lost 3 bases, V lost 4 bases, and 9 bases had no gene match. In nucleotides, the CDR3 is TGTGCCAGCAGCCTGAAGGGGACAGGCTACTACGAGCAGTACTTC. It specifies CASSLKGTGYYEQYF. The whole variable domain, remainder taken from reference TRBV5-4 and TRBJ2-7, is ETGVTQSPTHLIKTRGQQVTLRCSSQSGHNTVSWYQQALGQGPQFIFQYYREEENGRGNFPPRFSGLQFPNYSSELNVNALELDDSALYLCASSLKGTGYYEQYFGPGTRLTVT.

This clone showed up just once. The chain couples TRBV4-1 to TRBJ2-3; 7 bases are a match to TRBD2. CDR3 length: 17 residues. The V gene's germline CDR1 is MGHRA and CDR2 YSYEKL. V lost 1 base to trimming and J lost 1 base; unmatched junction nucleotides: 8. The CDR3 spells CASSQAPAGLGTDTQYF. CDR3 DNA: TGCGCCAGCAGCCAAGCCCCAGCGGGATTGGGCACAGATACGCAGTATTTT.

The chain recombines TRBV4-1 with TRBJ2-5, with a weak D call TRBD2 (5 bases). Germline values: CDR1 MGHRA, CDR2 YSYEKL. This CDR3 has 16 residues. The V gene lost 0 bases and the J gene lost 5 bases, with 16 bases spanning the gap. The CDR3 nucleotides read TGCGCCAGCAGCCAAGAGGGTATGAGGACGGGGGAGACCCAGTACTTC. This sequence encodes CASSQEGMRTGETQYF.

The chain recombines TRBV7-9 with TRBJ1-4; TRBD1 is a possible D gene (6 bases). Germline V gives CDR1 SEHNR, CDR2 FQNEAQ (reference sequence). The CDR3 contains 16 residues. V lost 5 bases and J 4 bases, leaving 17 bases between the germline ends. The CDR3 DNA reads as TGTGCCAGCAGCCTCGGGGGGTCAGGGGTTAATGAAAAACTGTTTTTT. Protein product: CASSLGGSGVNEKLFF.